The 32 T cell receptor beta chains presented below share a single source sample, sequenced in a study of cytomegalovirus exposure and HLA in healthy donors. It was with 60 Vbeta and 13 Jbeta primers that the PCR ran. Data came from immunoSEQ multiplex PCR; TCRdb stores just in-frame clones and leaves some out. The sample shows some 110,000 clones, about 79% of them seen only once. Input material: PBMCs. These receptors all come from a man aged 25 to 40 in good health and CMV-seropositive.

This chain links TRBV11-2 with TRBJ1-2, with D hard to call. CDR1 is SGHAT, CDR2 FQNNGV, per germline. The ends were cut back, 1 base at V and 6 bases at J, with 12 bases in the middle. The CDR3 consists of 14 residues. This CDR3 reads CASSLAARINGYTF. CDR3 DNA sequence: TGTGCCAGCAGCTTAGCTGCCAGGATCAATGGCTACACCTTC.

This clone was picked up one time. The V gene is TRBV30, the J gene TRBJ1-2; a possible D gene is TRBD1 (6 bases). The CDR3 is 16 amino acids. The V and J ends lost 0 bases and 4 bases respectively, with 18 bases between them. Per the germline V gene, CDR1 is GTSNPN and CDR2 is SVGIG (reference sequence). CDR3 DNA: TGTGCCTGGAGTGTAACGGCGGACAGCCTGCCCTATGGCTACACCTTC. Protein product: CAWSVTADSLPYGYTF. Based on the CDR3 plus reference TRBV30 and TRBJ1-2, the full variable domain is SQTIHQWPATLVQPVGSPLSLECTVEGTSNPNLYWYRQAAGRGLQLLFYSVGIGQISSEVPQNLSASRPQDRQFILSSKKLLLSDSGFYLCAWSVTADSLPYGYTFGSGTRLTVV.

The rearrangement joins TRBV19 to TRBJ2-1; maybe TRBD1 (6 bases). The CDR3 totals 14 residues. Trimming left V 3 bases short and J 6 bases short, with 12 bases between. Per germline, CDR1 LNHDA and CDR2 SQIVND (reference sequence). The CDR3 loop is CASSISRTANEQFF. The CDR3 DNA reads TGTGCCAGTAGTATCTCCCGGACAGCCAATGAGCAGTTCTTC.

This sequence joins TRBV5-1 and TRBJ2-3; D call uncertain. Per the germline V gene, CDR1 is SGHRS and CDR2 is YFSETQ. This CDR3 is 16 amino acids long. Trimming removed 0 bases from V and 6 bases from J, with 17 bases in between. This CDR3 reads CASSLVPPQLGDTQYF. Written as DNA, the CDR3 is TGCGCCAGCAGCTTGGTTCCGCCACAGCTTGGGGATACGCAGTATTTT.

This chain joins TRBV30 and TRBJ1-4, with 10 nucleotides matching TRBD1. CDR1 is GTSNPN, CDR2 SVGIG, per germline (reference sequence). Losses at the gene ends were 4 bases for V and 5 bases for J; bases not matched to a gene: 1. CDR3 length: 13 amino acids. CDR3 sequence reads: CAWTDRGNEKLFF. In DNA, the CDR3 is TGTGCCTGGACGGACAGGGGGAATGAAAAACTGTTTTTT.

The V gene is TRBV7-2, the J gene TRBJ1-2; D is ambiguous. This CDR3 contains 14 residues. Germline lookup yields CDR1 SGHTA and CDR2 FQGNSA. Trimming took 1 base from V and 2 from J, leaving 8 bases between them. CDR3 in amino acids: CASSLVTRNYGYTF. The CDR3 bases are TGTGCCAGCAGCTTAGTAACTCGGAACTATGGCTACACCTTC.

The chain recombines TRBV6-4 with TRBJ1-5; D is uncertain. This CDR3 region has 14 residues. The germline CDR1 and CDR2 sequences are MRHNA and SNTAGT. Between the trimmed V and J ends, which lost 5 bases and 4 bases, there was a span of 12 bases. As DNA, the CDR3 is TGTGCCAGCAGTTTCTCGCCGGTAAATCAGCCCCAGCATTTT. This encodes CASSFSPVNQPQHF.

The rearrangement links TRBV6-5 to TRBJ1-3, with no clear D. Germline V gene lookup returns CDR1 MNHEY and CDR2 SVGAGI. The V end lost 7 bases, the J end lost 1 base, and 8 bases lay between the germline ends. The CDR3 has 13 residues. The CDR3 protein is CASTPVSGNTIYF. The DNA of the CDR3 is TGTGCCAGCACCCCGGTTTCTGGAAACACCATATATTTT.

For this clone: Mismatch with germline at one junction end may stem from a read error. V is TRBV4-2 and J is TRBJ2-6; D might be TRBD2 (7 bases). Per germline, CDR1 LGHNA and CDR2 YNFKEQ. CDR3 length equals 16 residues. The chain's CDR3 is CASSQDGGAGANGLTF. The CDR3 DNA reads TGTGCCAGCAGCCAAGATGGGGGGGCGGGGGCCAACGGCCTGACTTTC.

The CDR3 nucleotides read TGTGCCAGCACCATGACTAGCAGCACCGGGGAGCTGTTTTTT. Translation: CASTMTSSTGELFF. This sequence joins TRBV28 and TRBJ2-2, with 7 nucleotides matching TRBD2. CDR3 length equals 14 residues. The V gene end was trimmed by 7 bases and the J gene end by 4 bases; junction bases not matched to a gene: 6. The germline CDR1 and CDR2 sequences are MDHEN and SYDVKM.

The chain couples TRBV6-5 to TRBJ2-7, with a tentative D call TRBD2 (6 bases). This CDR3 region has 14 residues. Trimming took off 6 bases at V and 4 bases at J, with 16 bases between the two ends. Per the germline V gene, CDR1 is MNHEY and CDR2 is SVGAGI. CDR3 sequence (DNA): TGTGCCAGCAGCCCCGGAGGGGCAGCTTACGAGCAGTACTTC. This sequence encodes CASSPGGAAYEQYF.

The V and J genes are TRBV7-2 and TRBJ1-1; D is unclear. The CDR3 sequence is 13 residues long. Germline values: CDR1 SGHTA, CDR2 FQGNSA. The V end lost 6 bases, the J end lost 1 base, and 9 bases lay between the germline ends. The CDR3 reads CASSEGRNTEAFF. The DNA of the CDR3 is TGTGCCAGCAGTGAGGGTCGGAACACTGAAGCTTTCTTT.

DNA of the CDR3: TGTGCCAGCAGCTCTCGACTTAGCGGAATTTATGAAAAACTGTTTTTT. It encodes CASSSRLSGIYEKLFF. The V call is TRBV7-9, the J call TRBJ1-4; D remains unclear. V gave up 4 bases and J gave up 6 bases, with 18 bases separating them. The CDR3 sequence is 16 residues long. Germline values: CDR1 SEHNR, CDR2 FQNEAQ (reference sequence).

This clone was seen once. The DNA for the CDR3 is TGTGCCATCAGTGAGTCAAGGGCTAGCGGGGACTACAATGAGCAGTTCTTC. Protein: CAISESRASGDYNEQFF. V is TRBV10-3 and J is TRBJ2-1, with TRBD2 matching 9 bases. Germline CDR1 is ENHRY and CDR2 is SYGVKD. Trimming at V came to 0 bases and at J to 3 bases, leaving 6 bases not matched to a gene. This CDR3 region has 17 residues.

J is TRBJ1-6 and V is TRBV30, with D possibly matching TRBD1 (6 bases). The V end lost 3 bases, the J end lost 2 bases, and 11 bases lay between the germline ends. The CDR3 runs 15 residues. CDR1 GTSNPN and CDR2 SVGIG come from the germline V gene (reference sequence). As DNA, the CDR3 is TGTGCCTGGAGAAGCGGGGGCCCCTATAATTCACCCCTCCACTTT. Protein sequence: CAWRSGGPYNSPLHF.

The chain has TRBV2 and TRBJ1-6, with 8 bases identical to TRBD1. The V and J ends lost 6 bases and 5 bases, in that order; junction bases with no gene match: 9. Germline values: CDR1 SNHLY, CDR2 FYNNEI. CDR3 length: 16 residues. In DNA, the CDR3 is TGTGCCAGCAGAAGGAAACAGGGGGTGAATAATTCACCCCTCCACTTT. This encodes CASRRKQGVNNSPLHF. The whole variable domain, remainder taken from reference TRBV2 and TRBJ1-6, is EPEVTQTPSHQVTQMGQEVILRCVPISNHLYFYWYRQILGQKVEFLVSFYNNEISEKSEIFDDQFSVERPDGSNFTLKIRSTKLEDSAMYFCASRRKQGVNNSPLHFGNGTRLTVT.

As to this clone: Compared with germline, one end of the junction differs, possibly owing to a read error. The chain is built from TRBV14 and TRBJ2-4; TRBD2 might be the D (5 bases). The CDR3 covers 14 residues. Germline V gene data show CDR1 as SGHDN and CDR2 as FVKESK. CDR3 in amino acids: CASSWRLAKNSQYF. The CDR3 bases are TGTGCCAGCAGCTGGCGGCTAGCCAAAAACAGTCAGTACTTC.

This chain connects TRBV7-9 to TRBJ2-4; D gene unclear. This CDR3 has 16 residues. Trimming left V 0 bases short and J 2 bases short, with 11 bases between. Germline V gives CDR1 SEHNR, CDR2 FQNEAQ (reference sequence). The CDR3: CASSLAFLLSKNIQYF. CDR3 bases: TGTGCCAGCAGCTTAGCGTTCCTCTTGTCCAAAAACATTCAGTACTTC.

The J gene is TRBJ2-5, the V gene TRBV7-2, with 8 bases lining up with TRBD2. The J call could be wrong; TRBJ2-7 is a better fit for the DNA end. Germline CDR1 and CDR2: SGHTA and FQGNSA. The CDR3 runs to 13 residues. The CDR3 here is CAATLSGSHEQYF. The CDR3 DNA follows: TGTGCTGCGACATTGAGCGGGAGCCACGAGCAGTACTTC.

The chain employs TRBV2 and TRBJ2-2; 8 bases fit TRBD1. V lost 3 bases to trimming and J lost 5 bases; unmatched junction nucleotides: 8. Germline V lookup: CDR1 SNHLY, CDR2 FYNNEI. CDR3 length equals 16 residues. The CDR3, as DNA: TGTGCCAGCAGTGAGTACGGCAGGGGGCCGACCGGGGAGCTGTTTTTT. Its protein product is CASSEYGRGPTGELFF.

This chain uses TRBV5-6 with TRBJ2-1; D possibly corresponds to TRBD1 (5 bases). Germline V gene sequence: CDR1 SGHDT, CDR2 YYEEEE. The CDR3 consists of 16 residues. With 4 bases removed from V and 4 bases from J, the gap between germline ends came to 18 bases. The DNA of the CDR3 is TGTGCCAGCAGCGGCGAAGGACATAAACCGTACAATGAGCAGTTCTTC. Amino acid sequence: CASSGEGHKPYNEQFF.

This sequence joins TRBV19 and TRBJ2-6; TRBD2 might be the D (6 bases). Deletions cut 7 bases from V and 0 bases from J, with 13 bases between. The CDR3 consists of 16 residues. CDR1 and CDR2 from the germline V gene are LNHDA and SQIVND (reference sequence). Written as DNA, the CDR3 is TGTGCCAGTAAGGAGGGCCAATACTCTGGGGCCAACGTCCTGACTTTC. Its protein product is CASKEGQYSGANVLTF.

There are a few counts of this clone. The rearrangement links TRBV6-1 to TRBJ1-1, with unresolved D. V was cut by 7 bases and J by 1 base, with 13 bases left in between. This CDR3 comprises 14 residues. Germline-derived CDR1 and CDR2 are MNHNS and SASEGT. DNA of the CDR3: TGTGCCAGCACCCGAGCCCGGGAGAACACTGAAGCTTTCTTT. The encoded protein is CASTRARENTEAFF.

A remark on this clone: The junction and the germline gene differ at one end; a read error may be behind it. The chain combines TRBV4-3 with TRBJ2-3; D is uncertain. Germline lookup yields CDR1 LGHNA and CDR2 YSLEER. The CDR3 length is 15 residues. CDR3 DNA: TGCGTCAGCAGCCAAGAGCCGGTGGGCACAGATACGCAGTATTTT. It yields the protein CVSSQEPVGTDTQYF.

The chain combines TRBV7-3 with TRBJ2-5, with 8 bases matching TRBD2. Trimming took 1 base from V and 5 from J; bases not matched to a gene: 6. The V gene's germline CDR1 is SGHTA and CDR2 FQGTGA. CDR3 length equals 15 residues. CDR3 nucleotide sequence: TGTGCCAGCAGCTTAAACGGGGGGGCGGGGGAGACCCAGTACTTC. It yields the protein CASSLNGGAGETQYF.

V and J are TRBV14 and TRBJ2-6; TRBD2 aligns across 9 bases. Germline V lookup: CDR1 SGHDN, CDR2 FVKESK. Trimming removed 7 bases from V and 1 base from J; junction bases left unmatched: 14. The CDR3 is 19 amino acids. The CDR3 DNA follows: TGTGCCAGCAACCCCCTCTACGGGACTAGCTTGTCTGGGGCCAACGTCCTGACTTTC. As protein: CASNPLYGTSLSGANVLTF. Full variable domain (rest looked up from reference TRBV14 and TRBJ2-6): EAGVTQFPSHSVIEKGQTVTLRCDPISGHDNLYWYRRVMGKEIKFLLHFVKESKQDESGMPNNRFLAERTGGTYSTLKVQPAELEDSGVYFCASNPLYGTSLSGANVLTFGAGSRLTVL.

The V and J genes are TRBV28 and TRBJ1-5; possible D gene TRBD1, 6 bases. V lost 2 bases and J lost 6, with 11 bases in between. Germline CDR1 and CDR2: MDHEN and SYDVKM. CDR3 length: 14 amino acids. The chain's CDR3 is CASSLPRGVQPQHF. CDR3 in DNA: TGTGCCAGCAGTTTACCCAGGGGTGTTCAGCCCCAGCATTTT. The full variable domain, in which reference TRBV28 and TRBJ1-5 provide the parts outside the CDR3, is DVKVTQSSRYLVKRTGEKVFLECVQDMDHENMFWYRQDPGLGLRLIYFSYDVKMKEKGDIPEGYSVSREKKERFSLILESASTNQTSMYLCASSLPRGVQPQHFGDGTRLSIL.

The chain links TRBV18 to TRBJ1-1; 7 bases are a match to TRBD1. CDR3 length equals 14 residues. Germline loops: CDR1 KGHSH, CDR2 LQKENI. Trimming cost V 8 bases and J 4 bases; bases outside gene matches: 10. The CDR3 reads CASHQSQGFTEAFF. The DNA of the CDR3 is TGTGCCAGCCACCAGTCACAGGGGTTCACTGAAGCTTTCTTT.

The sample holds a few counts of this clone. The gene calls are TRBV7-3 and TRBJ2-2; 9 nucleotides align to TRBD1. Germline assignment: CDR1 SGHTA and CDR2 FQGTGA. The CDR3 has 16 residues. The junction had 4 bases not matched to a gene; V was cut back by 4 bases and J by 1 base. CDR3 in DNA: TGTGCCAGCAGCTCACCGGGACAGGGGAACACCGGGGAGCTGTTTTTT. Translating it yields CASSSPGQGNTGELFF. Based on the CDR3 plus reference TRBV7-3 and TRBJ2-2, the full variable domain is GAGVSQTPSNKVTEKGKYVELRCDPISGHTALYWYRQSLGQGPEFLIYFQGTGAADDSGLPNDRFFAVRPEGSVSTLKIQRTERGDSAVYLCASSSPGQGNTGELFFGEGSRLTVL.

The gene calls are TRBV11-1 and TRBJ2-1; 9 nucleotides agree with TRBD2. Germline assignment: CDR1 SGHAT and CDR2 FQDESV (reference sequence). The CDR3 contains 15 residues. The V segment lost 5 bases and the J segment 4 bases; nucleotides outside the gene matches: 6. Written as DNA, the CDR3 is TGTGCCAGCAGCCCGACTAGCGGAATATACAATGAGCAGTTCTTC. This codes for CASSPTSGIYNEQFF.

This chain joins TRBV7-2 and TRBJ2-7, with TRBD2 as a possible D gene (5 bases). V dropped 4 bases and J dropped 2 bases, with 12 bases sitting between them. Germline CDR1 SGHTA, CDR2 FQGNSA. There are 14 residues in the CDR3. CDR3: CASSYGLPAYEQYF. The CDR3, as DNA: TGTGCCAGCAGCTATGGACTCCCCGCCTACGAGCAGTACTTC. Full variable domain (missing parts from reference TRBV7-2 and TRBJ2-7): GAGVSQSPSNKVTEKGKDVELRCDPISGHTALYWYRQSLGQGLEFLIYFQGNSAPDKSGLPSDRFSAERTGGSVSTLTIQRTQQEDSAVYLCASSYGLPAYEQYFGPGTRLTVT.

This clone has only a few counts. The V call is TRBV7-6, the J call TRBJ2-7, with TRBD1 matching 7 bases. The CDR3 spans 15 residues. CDR1 and CDR2 from the germline V gene are SGHVS and FNYEAQ. Trimming at V came to 5 bases and at J to 1 base, leaving 8 bases not matched to a gene. This CDR3 reads CASSLRQGTSYEQYF. CDR3 in DNA: TGTGCCAGCAGCCTTCGACAGGGTACTTCCTACGAGCAGTACTTC.